A selection of T cell receptor beta chains follows, all from one sample in a study of early T cells in non-severe SARS-CoV-2 infection. TCRdb re-analysed the 5' RACE reads in MiXCR, keeping a single row per CDR3 protein. The sample holds 79,000 or so distinct CDR3 sequences, more than 10% seen once. Sequencing input: whole blood. Receptors were obtained from an adult who was a healthcare worker with PCR-confirmed SARS-CoV-2 infection or an uninfected control (not recorded which). CDR3s include the opening cysteine and the closing phenylalanine or tryptophan. A D gene is named only where the DNA matches it firmly. Part of the rows lack a size; the others show once, few, many or a class for expanded clones.

clone_size: few; v_call: TRBV14; d_call: .; j_call: TRBJ2-1; cdr3_nt: TGTGCCAGCAGCCAAGCCTCTGCTAGGAAATCTTACAATGAGCAGTTCTTC; cdr3_aa: CASSQASARKSYNEQFF
clone_size: .; v_call: TRBV6-5; d_call: .; j_call: TRBJ1-3; cdr3_nt: TGTGCCAGCGGCGCGGCAGATCACTTTGGAAACACCATATATTTT; cdr3_aa: CASGAADHFGNTIYF
clone_size: many; v_call: TRBV20-1; d_call: .; j_call: TRBJ1-5; cdr3_nt: TGCAGTGCTAGAGATTCCTCGGCAGGGGCCGGACAGCCCCAGCATTTT; cdr3_aa: CSARDSSAGAGQPQHF
clone_size: .; v_call: TRBV28; d_call: TRBD2; j_call: TRBJ2-7; cdr3_nt: TGTGCCAGCTGGACGAGGGAGGGACGGCGCGAGCAGTACTTC; cdr3_aa: CASWTREGRREQYF
clone_size: many; v_call: TRBV20-1; d_call: .; j_call: TRBJ2-7; cdr3_nt: TGCAGTGCTCGCACCCACCGGGACGTCCCCGAGCAGTACTTC; cdr3_aa: CSARTHRDVPEQYF
clone_size: .; v_call: TRBV15; d_call: .; j_call: TRBJ2-2; cdr3_nt: TGTGCCACCAGCAGGGACTTCTCCGGGGAGCTGTTTTTT; cdr3_aa: CATSRDFSGELFF
clone_size: many; v_call: TRBV12-3/TRBV12-4; d_call: .; j_call: TRBJ1-5; cdr3_nt: TGTGCCAGCACCACAATCCGGGGGGTGGGAGGCAATCAGCCCCAGCATTTT; cdr3_aa: CASTTIRGVGGNQPQHF
clone_size: many; v_call: TRBV5-1; d_call: TRBD2; j_call: TRBJ2-5; cdr3_nt: TGCGCCAGCTCTATCGGGACTAGCGGGGGGGCCCCAGAGACCCAGTACTTC; cdr3_aa: CASSIGTSGGAPETQYF
clone_size: .; v_call: TRBV30; d_call: .; j_call: TRBJ1-1; cdr3_nt: TGTGCCATTCTCGGGGGGGTCACTGAAGCTTTCTTT; cdr3_aa: CAILGGVTEAFF
clone_size: .; v_call: TRBV10-2; d_call: TRBD2; j_call: TRBJ2-7; cdr3_nt: TGCGCCAGCACAGATCCAGCGGGAGTAGGAGAGCAGTACTTC; cdr3_aa: CASTDPAGVGEQYF
clone_size: few; v_call: TRBV12-3/TRBV12-4; d_call: .; j_call: TRBJ1-2; cdr3_nt: TGTGCCAGCAGCCCACAGGGAGGAAGAGGTGGCTACACCTTC; cdr3_aa: CASSPQGGRGGYTF
clone_size: .; v_call: TRBV27; d_call: TRBD2; j_call: TRBJ2-3; cdr3_nt: TGTGCCAGCAGTTCCGGGGGGGGTTTGGATACGCAGTATTTT; cdr3_aa: CASSSGGGLDTQYF
clone_size: many; v_call: TRBV11-2; d_call: TRBD1; j_call: TRBJ2-1; cdr3_nt: TGTGCCAGCAGCTTTATGACAGGGTGGAACAATGAGCAGTTCTTC; cdr3_aa: CASSFMTGWNNEQFF
clone_size: many; v_call: TRBV7-9; d_call: .; j_call: TRBJ1-1; cdr3_nt: TGTGCCAGCACCTCTTCCCTTTCTTTGAACACTGAAGCTTTCTTT; cdr3_aa: CASTSSLSLNTEAFF
clone_size: few; v_call: TRBV20-1; d_call: .; j_call: TRBJ1-1; cdr3_nt: TGCAGTGCCCTTAGAGGGGAGTTGAGTACTGAAGCTTTCTTT; cdr3_aa: CSALRGELSTEAFF
clone_size: .; v_call: TRBV28; d_call: .; j_call: TRBJ2-2; cdr3_nt: TGTGCCAGCAGTTTACTGAGACAGACAAGTTTCCCCGGGGAGCTGTTTTTT; cdr3_aa: CASSLLRQTSFPGELFF